Presented here are 3 T cell receptor beta chains from one specimen sequenced in a study of vaccination and CD4 T cells after COVID-19. These receptors have no known antigen. Treatment indicated: 10-day PBMC culture with coronavirus spike peptide pools or control peptides (ViraFEST assay). Cultured CD4+ T cells had their DNA profiled by the Oncomine TCR Beta short-read assay. Each CDR3 protein gets one entry after TCRdb re-called the PCR reads with MiXCR. The sample shows 11,000 to 15,000 distinct CDR3 sequences, 20% to 25% of them seen only once. The sample comprised cultured CD4+ T cells from blood. These receptors were collected from a human donor with COVID-19.

This clonotype was observed a few times. The V call is TRBV6-1, the J call TRBJ2-2, with 10 bases fitting TRBD1. V lost 6 bases to trimming and J lost 2 bases; unmatched junction nucleotides: 6. The CDR3 runs to 16 residues. CDR1 is MNHNS and CDR2 is SASEGT in the germline V gene. CDR3 nucleotide sequence: TGTGCCAGCAGGGGGGGGACAGGGGTCAACACCGGGGAGCTGTTTTTT. It translates to CASRGGTGVNTGELFF.

This rearrangement joins TRBV6-1 to TRBJ2-5; a possible D gene is TRBD2 (5 bases). V lost 6 bases and J lost 5, with 10 bases in between. Germline values: CDR1 MNHNS, CDR2 SASEGT. This CDR3 spans 12 amino acids. Here the CDR3 reads CASRGQRETQYF. The DNA of the CDR3 is TGTGCCAGCAGAGGCCAGCGGGAGACCCAGTACTTC.

This clonotype was recorded a few times. This sequence joins TRBV27 and TRBJ1-1, with a weak D call TRBD1 (5 bases). Germline lookup yields CDR1 MNHEY and CDR2 SMNVEV (reference sequence). The V and J ends lost 6 bases and 4 bases respectively, with 15 bases between them. This CDR3 is 14 amino acids long. The CDR3 protein is CASRGNGGSTEAFF. In DNA form, the CDR3 reads TGTGCCAGCAGGGGGAATGGGGGATCCACTGAAGCTTTCTTT.